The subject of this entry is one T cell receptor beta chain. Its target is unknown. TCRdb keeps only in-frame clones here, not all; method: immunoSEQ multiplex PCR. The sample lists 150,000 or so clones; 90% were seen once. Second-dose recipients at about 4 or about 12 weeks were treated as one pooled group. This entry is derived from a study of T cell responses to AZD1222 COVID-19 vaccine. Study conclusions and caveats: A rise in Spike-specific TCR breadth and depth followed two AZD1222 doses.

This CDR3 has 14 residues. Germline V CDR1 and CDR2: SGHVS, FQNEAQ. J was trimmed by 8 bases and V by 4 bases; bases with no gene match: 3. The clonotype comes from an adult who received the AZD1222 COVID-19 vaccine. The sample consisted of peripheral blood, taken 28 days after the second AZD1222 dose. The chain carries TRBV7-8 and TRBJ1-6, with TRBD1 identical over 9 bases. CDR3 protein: CASSWTGVDSPLHF. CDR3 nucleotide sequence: TGTGCCAGCAGCTGGACAGGGGTAGATTCACCCCTCCACTTT. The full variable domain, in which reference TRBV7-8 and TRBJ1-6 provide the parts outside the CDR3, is GAGVSQSPRYKVAKRGQDVALRCDPISGHVSLFWYQQALGQGPEFLTYFQNEAQLDKSGLPSDRFFAERPEGSVSTLKIQRTQQEDSAVYLCASSWTGVDSPLHFGNGTRLTVT.